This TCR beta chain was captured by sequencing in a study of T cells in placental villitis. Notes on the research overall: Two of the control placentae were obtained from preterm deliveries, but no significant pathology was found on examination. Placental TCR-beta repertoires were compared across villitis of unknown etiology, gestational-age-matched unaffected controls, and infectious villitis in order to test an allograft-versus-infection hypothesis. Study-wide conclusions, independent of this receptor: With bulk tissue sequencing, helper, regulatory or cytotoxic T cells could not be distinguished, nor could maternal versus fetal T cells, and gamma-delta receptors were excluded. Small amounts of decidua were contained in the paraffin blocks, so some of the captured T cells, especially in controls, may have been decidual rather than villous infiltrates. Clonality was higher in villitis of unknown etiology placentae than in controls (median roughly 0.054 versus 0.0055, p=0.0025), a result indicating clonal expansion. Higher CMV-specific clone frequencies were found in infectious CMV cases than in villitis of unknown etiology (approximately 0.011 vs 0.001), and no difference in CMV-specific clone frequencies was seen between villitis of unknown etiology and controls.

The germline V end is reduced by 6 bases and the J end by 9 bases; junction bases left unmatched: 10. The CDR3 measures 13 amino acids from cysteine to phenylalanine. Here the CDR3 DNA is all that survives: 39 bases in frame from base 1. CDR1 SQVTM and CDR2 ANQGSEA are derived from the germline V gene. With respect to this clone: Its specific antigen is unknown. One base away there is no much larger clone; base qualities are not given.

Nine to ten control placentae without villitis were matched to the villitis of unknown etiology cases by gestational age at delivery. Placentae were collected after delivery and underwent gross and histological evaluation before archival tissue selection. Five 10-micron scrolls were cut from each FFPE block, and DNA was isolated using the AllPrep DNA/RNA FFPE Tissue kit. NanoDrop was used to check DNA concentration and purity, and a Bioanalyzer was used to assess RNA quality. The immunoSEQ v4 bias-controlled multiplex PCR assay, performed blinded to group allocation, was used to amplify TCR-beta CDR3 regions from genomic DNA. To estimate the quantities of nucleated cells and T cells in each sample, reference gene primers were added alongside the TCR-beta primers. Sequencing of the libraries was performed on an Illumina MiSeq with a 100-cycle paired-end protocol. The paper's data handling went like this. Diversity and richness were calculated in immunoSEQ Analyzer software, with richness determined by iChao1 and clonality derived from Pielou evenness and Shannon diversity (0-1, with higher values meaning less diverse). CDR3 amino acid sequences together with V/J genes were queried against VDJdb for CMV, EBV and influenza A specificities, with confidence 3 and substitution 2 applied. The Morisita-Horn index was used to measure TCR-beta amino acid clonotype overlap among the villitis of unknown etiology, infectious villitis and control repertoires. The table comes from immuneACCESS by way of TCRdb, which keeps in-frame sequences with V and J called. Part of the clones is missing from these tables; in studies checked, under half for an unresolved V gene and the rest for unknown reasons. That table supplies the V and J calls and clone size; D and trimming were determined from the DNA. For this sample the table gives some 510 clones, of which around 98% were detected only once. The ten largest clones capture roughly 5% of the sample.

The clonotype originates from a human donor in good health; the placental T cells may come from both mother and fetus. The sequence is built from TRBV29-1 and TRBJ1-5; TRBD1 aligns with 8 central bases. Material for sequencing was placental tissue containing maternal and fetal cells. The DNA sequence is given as TGCAGCGTATCAACAGGGGGTGATACGCCCCAGCATTTT. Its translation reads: CSVSTGGDTPQHF.